One sample yielded the 10 T cell receptor beta chains listed below, sequenced in a study of blood T cells in healthy people across ages. PCR was performed a second time for roughly 7 to 12 cycles using a sample-barcoded 5' primer and a J-beta primer mix. TCRdb reprocessed the 5' RACE reads with MiXCR, giving one entry per CDR3 protein. This sample has just under 750,000 distinct CDR3 sequences, with 20% to 25% found just once. The specimen was blood. All receptors derive from a man in his 70s in good health.

This clonotype was found a few times. V is TRBV6-2 or TRBV6-3 and J is TRBJ2-5; D might be TRBD1 or TRBD2, each matching 5 bases. Between the trimmed V and J ends, which lost 0 bases and 0 bases, there was a span of 17 bases. Per germline, CDR1 MNHEY and CDR2 SVGEGT. This CDR3 is built from 18 residues. CDR3 nucleotides: TGTGCCAGCAGTTACTCGATTTATGCCGGGACGTACCAAGAGACCCAGTACTTC. Translated, it gives CASSYSIYAGTYQETQYF.

The chain couples TRBV5-1 to TRBJ1-1; TRBD1 matches 9 bases. The germline V gene encodes CDR1 SGHRS and CDR2 YFSETQ. The CDR3 contains 14 residues. V dropped 3 bases and J dropped 3; count of bases not matched to a gene: 3. CDR3 in amino acids: CASSWDRVDTEAFF. The CDR3 DNA sequence: TGCGCCAGCAGCTGGGACAGGGTTGACACTGAAGCTTTCTTT.

The chain carries TRBV3-1 and TRBJ2-7; D unresolved. The CDR3 loop spans 14 amino acids. V lost 0 bases and J lost 1, with 7 bases in between. CDR1 is LGHDT and CDR2 is YNNKEL in the germline V gene (reference sequence). The CDR3 region is CASSQEGSSYEQYF. The CDR3 nucleotides read TGTGCCAGCAGCCAAGAGGGTTCGTCCTACGAGCAGTACTTC.

This clonotype appeared many times. The chain uses TRBV6-6 and TRBJ2-3; no definite D call. V gave up 5 bases and J gave up 3 bases, with 6 bases separating them. The length of the CDR3 is 12 residues. CDR1 MNHNY and CDR2 SVGAGI come from the germline V gene (reference sequence). CDR3: CASSATTDTQYF. CDR3 DNA sequence: TGTGCCAGCAGTGCCACTACAGATACGCAGTATTTT.

This clonotype was picked up a small number of times. This chain links TRBV6-1 with TRBJ2-2; unclear D gene. Per the germline V gene, CDR1 is MNHNS and CDR2 is SASEGT. The CDR3 totals 16 residues. The ends were cut back, 1 base at V and 2 bases at J, with 11 bases in the middle. The CDR3 sequence: CASSEERPSNTGELFF. DNA of the CDR3: TGTGCCAGCAGTGAAGAGAGGCCCTCCAACACCGGGGAGCTGTTTTTT.

This clonotype occurred many times. The CDR3 region has the DNA TGTGCCAGCAGCCAAGACCCCGGGGGGCCAGCAAATGAGCAGTTCTTC. Protein product: CASSQDPGGPANEQFF. This sequence joins TRBV3-1 and TRBJ2-1, with D possibly TRBD2 on 7 matching bases. The CDR3 spans 16 residues. Between the trimmed V and J ends, which lost 0 bases and 7 bases, there was a span of 16 bases. CDR1 is LGHDT and CDR2 is YNNKEL in the germline V gene (reference sequence).

J is TRBJ2-7 and V is TRBV7-2, with a weak D call TRBD1 (6 bases). The J call may be wrong; the DNA end is better matched by TRBJ2-1. The CDR3 consists of 14 residues. Germline CDR1 reads SGHTA; CDR2 reads FQGNSA. CDR3 sequence reads: CASMSGGSYGEQFF. DNA of the CDR3: TGTGCCAGCATGAGTGGGGGCTCGTACGGTGAGCAGTTCTTC.

This rearrangement joins TRBV27 to TRBJ2-7; tentatively, D is TRBD1 (6 bases). CDR1 is MNHEY and CDR2 is SMNVEV in the germline V gene (reference sequence). There are 10 residues in the CDR3. The V end lost 8 bases, the J end lost 11 bases, and 13 bases lay between the germline ends. The CDR3 bases are TGTGCCAGCGCGCACAGGGTTGAGTACTTC. The encoded protein is CASAHRVEYF.

This clonotype occurred a few times. The rearrangement uses TRBV3-1 and TRBJ2-5, with D possibly being TRBD2 (7 bases). Matching the DNA end better, TRBJ2-1 makes the J call doubtful. CDR3 size: 15 residues. Germline V gene data show CDR1 as LGHDT and CDR2 as YNNKEL (reference sequence). CDR3 DNA sequence: TGTGCCAGCAGCCAAGATGCGGCGGGGGCCAATGAGCAGTTCTTC. It translates to CASSQDAAGANEQFF.

In its sample, this clonotype was seen a few times. The rearrangement joins TRBV20-1 to TRBJ1-4; D is uncertain. The germline V gene encodes CDR1 DFQATT and CDR2 SNEGSKA (reference sequence). This CDR3 has 13 residues. The V end lost 6 bases, the J end lost 7 bases, and 15 bases lay between the germline ends. This CDR3 is CSAPSARFEKLFF. The CDR3 DNA reads as TGCAGTGCCCCAAGTGCCAGGTTTGAAAAACTGTTTTTT.